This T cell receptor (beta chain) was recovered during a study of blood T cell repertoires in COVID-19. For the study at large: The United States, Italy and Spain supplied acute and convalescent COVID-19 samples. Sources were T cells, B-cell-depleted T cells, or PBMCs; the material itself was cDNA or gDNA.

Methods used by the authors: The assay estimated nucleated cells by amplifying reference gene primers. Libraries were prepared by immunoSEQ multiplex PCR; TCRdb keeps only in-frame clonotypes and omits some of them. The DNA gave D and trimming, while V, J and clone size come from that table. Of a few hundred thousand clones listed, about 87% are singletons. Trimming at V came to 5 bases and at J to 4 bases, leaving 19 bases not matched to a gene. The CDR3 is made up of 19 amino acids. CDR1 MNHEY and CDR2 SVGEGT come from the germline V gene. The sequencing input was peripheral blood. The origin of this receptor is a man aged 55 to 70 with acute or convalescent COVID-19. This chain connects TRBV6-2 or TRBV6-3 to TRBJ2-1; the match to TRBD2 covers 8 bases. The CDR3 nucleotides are TGTGCCAGCAGTACCATACCCTCGGCGGGGGGCCGACTTTACAATGAGCAGTTCTTC. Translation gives CASSTIPSAGGRLYNEQFF.